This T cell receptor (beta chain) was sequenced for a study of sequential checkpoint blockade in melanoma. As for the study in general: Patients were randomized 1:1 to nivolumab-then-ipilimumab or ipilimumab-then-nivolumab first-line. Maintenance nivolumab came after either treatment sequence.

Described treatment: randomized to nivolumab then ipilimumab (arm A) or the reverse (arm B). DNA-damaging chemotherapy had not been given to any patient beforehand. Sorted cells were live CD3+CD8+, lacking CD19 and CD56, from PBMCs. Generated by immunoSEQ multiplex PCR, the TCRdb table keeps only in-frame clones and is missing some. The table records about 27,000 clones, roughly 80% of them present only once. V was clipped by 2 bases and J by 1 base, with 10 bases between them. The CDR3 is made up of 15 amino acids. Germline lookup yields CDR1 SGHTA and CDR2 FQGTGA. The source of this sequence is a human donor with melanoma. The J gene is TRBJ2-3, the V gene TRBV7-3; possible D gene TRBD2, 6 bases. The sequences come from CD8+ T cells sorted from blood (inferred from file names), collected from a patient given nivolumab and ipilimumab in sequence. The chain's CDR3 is CASSLFPSGTDTQYF. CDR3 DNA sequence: TGTGCCAGCAGCTTATTCCCTAGCGGCACAGATACGCAGTATTTT.